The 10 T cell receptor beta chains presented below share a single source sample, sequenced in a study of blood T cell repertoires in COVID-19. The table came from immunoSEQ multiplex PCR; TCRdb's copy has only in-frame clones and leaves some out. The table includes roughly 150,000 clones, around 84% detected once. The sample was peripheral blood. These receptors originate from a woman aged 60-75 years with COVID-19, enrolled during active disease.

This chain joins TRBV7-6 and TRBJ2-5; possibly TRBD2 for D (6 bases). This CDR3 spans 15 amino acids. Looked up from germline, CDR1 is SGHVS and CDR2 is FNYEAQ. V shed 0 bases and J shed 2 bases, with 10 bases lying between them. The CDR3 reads CASSLAYGRQETQYF. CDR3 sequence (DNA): TGTGCCAGCAGCTTAGCTTACGGGAGACAAGAGACCCAGTACTTC.

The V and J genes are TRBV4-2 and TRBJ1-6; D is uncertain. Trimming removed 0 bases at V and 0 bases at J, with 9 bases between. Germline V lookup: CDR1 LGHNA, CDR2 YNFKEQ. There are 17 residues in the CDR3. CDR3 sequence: CASSQDTSSSYNSPLHF. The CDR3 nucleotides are TGTGCCAGCAGCCAAGACACCTCGAGCTCCTATAATTCACCCCTCCACTTT.

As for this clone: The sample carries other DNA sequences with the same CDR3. CDR3 protein: CASSSGQGAGGYTF. CDR3 nucleotide sequence: TGCGCCAGCAGCTCCGGACAGGGGGCTGGGGGCTACACCTTC. V gene TRBV5-1 combines with J gene TRBJ1-2; 11 bases line up with TRBD1. The CDR3 extends over 14 amino acids. CDR1 and CDR2 (germline): SGHRS, YFSETQ. V gave up 3 bases and J gave up 8 bases; unmatched junction bases: 6.

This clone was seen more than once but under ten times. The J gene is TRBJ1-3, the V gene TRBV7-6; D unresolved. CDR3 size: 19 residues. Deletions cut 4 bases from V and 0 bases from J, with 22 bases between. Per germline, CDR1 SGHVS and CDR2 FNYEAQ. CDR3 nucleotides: TGTGCCAGCAGCTCAAACACCTCCCCGAGAGGGAACTCTGGAAACACCATATATTTT. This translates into CASSSNTSPRGNSGNTIYF.

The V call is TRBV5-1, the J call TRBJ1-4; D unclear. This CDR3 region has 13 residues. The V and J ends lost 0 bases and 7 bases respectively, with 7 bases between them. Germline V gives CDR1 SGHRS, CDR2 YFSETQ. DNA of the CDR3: TGCGCCAGCAGCTTGGAGGAGGGTGAAAAACTGTTTTTT. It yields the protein CASSLEEGEKLFF.

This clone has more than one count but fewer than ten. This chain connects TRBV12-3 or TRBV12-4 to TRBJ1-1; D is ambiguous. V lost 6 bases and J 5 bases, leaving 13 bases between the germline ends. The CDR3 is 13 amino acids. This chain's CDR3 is CASSRRGGTEAFF. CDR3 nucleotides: TGTGCCAGCAGCCGTCGGGGTGGGACTGAAGCTTTCTTT.

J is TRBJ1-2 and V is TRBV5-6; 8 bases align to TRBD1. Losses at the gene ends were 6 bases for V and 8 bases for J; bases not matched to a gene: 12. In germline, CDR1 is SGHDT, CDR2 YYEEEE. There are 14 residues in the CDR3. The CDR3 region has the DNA TGTGCCAGCACCGCGGACAGGGAGGTAAACGGCTACACCTTC. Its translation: CASTADREVNGYTF.

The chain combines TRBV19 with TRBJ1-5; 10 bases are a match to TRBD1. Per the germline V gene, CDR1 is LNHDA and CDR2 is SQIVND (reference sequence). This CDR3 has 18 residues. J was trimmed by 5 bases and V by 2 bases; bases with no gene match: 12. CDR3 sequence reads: CASSIISAGQGWDQPQHF. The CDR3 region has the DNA TGTGCCAGTAGTATAATATCCGCGGGACAGGGGTGGGATCAGCCCCAGCATTTT.

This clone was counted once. The CDR3 reads CASSPQGAEAFF. The CDR3 region has the DNA TGTGCCAGCTCACCACAGGGGGCTGAAGCTTTCTTT. The chain joins TRBV18 to TRBJ1-1; tentatively, D is TRBD1 (6 bases). CDR1 KGHSH and CDR2 LQKENI come from the germline V gene. V was cut by 1 base and J by 6 bases, with 6 bases left in between. The length of the CDR3 is 12 residues.

The CDR3 loop is CASSPRGITEAFF. CDR3 sequence (DNA): TGTGCCAGCTCCCCTCGGGGGATCACTGAAGCTTTCTTT. The chain joins TRBV18 to TRBJ1-1; maybe TRBD1 (5 bases). CDR1 and CDR2 (germline): KGHSH, LQKENI. The V and J ends lost 6 bases and 4 bases respectively, with 12 bases between them. The CDR3 is made up of 13 amino acids.